Sequencing of this TCR beta chain was carried out in a study of T-cell reconstitution after alpha-beta-depleted transplantation in children. Preparing the TCRbeta library involved the use of unique molecular identifiers. Each CDR3 protein gets one entry after TCRdb re-called the PCR reads with MiXCR. The data contain some 520,000 distinct CDR3 sequences, about 31% of them singletons. Germline loops: CDR1 GTSNPN, CDR2 SVGIG (reference sequence). The length of the CDR3 is 15 residues. Trimming cost V 0 bases and J 2 bases, with 14 bases left between them. The specimen was PBMCs from the stem cell graft donor, collected from the stem cell graft. This rearrangement joins TRBV30 to TRBJ2-7; D might be TRBD2 (6 bases). The clonotype was recovered from a human donor who donated a stem cell graft to a child with aplastic anemia. This chain's CDR3 is CAWSVGQGLAYEQYF. In DNA form, the CDR3 reads TGTGCCTGGAGTGTGGGTCAGGGACTGGCCTACGAGCAGTACTTC.